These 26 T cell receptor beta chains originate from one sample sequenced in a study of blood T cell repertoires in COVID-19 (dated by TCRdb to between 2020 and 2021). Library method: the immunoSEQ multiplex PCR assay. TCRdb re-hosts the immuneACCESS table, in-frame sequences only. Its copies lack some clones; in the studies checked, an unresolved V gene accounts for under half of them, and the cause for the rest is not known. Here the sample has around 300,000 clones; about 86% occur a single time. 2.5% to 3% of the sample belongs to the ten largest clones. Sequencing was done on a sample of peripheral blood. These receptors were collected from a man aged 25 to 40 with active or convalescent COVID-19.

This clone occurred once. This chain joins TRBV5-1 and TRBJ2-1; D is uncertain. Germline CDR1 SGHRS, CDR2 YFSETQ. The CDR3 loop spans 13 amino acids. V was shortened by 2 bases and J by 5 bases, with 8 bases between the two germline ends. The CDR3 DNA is TGCGCCAGCAGCTTTGGCACCAACAATGAGCAGTTCTTC. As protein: CASSFGTNNEQFF. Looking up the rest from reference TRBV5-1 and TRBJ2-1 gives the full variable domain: KAGVTQTPRYLIKTRGQQVTLSCSPISGHRSVSWYQQTPGQGLQFLFEYFSETQRNKGNFPGRFSGRQFSNSRSEMNVSTLELGDSALYLCASSFGTNNEQFFGPGTRLTVL.

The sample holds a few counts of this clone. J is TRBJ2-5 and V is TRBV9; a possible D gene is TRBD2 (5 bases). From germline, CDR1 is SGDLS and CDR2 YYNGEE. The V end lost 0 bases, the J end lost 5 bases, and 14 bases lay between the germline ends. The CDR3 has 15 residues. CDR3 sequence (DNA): TGTGCCAGCAGCGTAGCGGGAATGGGGTTGGAGACCCAGTACTTC. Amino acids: CASSVAGMGLETQYF.

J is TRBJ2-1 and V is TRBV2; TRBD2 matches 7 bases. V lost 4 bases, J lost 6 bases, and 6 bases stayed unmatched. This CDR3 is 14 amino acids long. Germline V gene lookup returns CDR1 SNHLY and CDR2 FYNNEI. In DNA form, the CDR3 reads TGTGCCAGCAGTGGGACTAGACGAGGCAATGAGCAGTTCTTC. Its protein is CASSGTRRGNEQFF.

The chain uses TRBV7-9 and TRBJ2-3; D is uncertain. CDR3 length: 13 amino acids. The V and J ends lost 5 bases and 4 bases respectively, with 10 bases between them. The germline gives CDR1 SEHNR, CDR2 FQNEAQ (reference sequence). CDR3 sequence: CASSRVFADTQYF. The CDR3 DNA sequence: TGTGCCAGCAGCCGCGTCTTTGCAGATACGCAGTATTTT.

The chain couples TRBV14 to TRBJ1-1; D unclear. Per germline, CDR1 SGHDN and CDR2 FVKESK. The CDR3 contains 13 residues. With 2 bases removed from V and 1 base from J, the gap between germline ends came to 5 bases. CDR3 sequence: CASSQFRNTEAFF. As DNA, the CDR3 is TGTGCCAGCAGCCAATTTCGGAACACTGAAGCTTTCTTT. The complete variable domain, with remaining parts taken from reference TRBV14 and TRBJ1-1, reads EAGVTQFPSHSVIEKGQTVTLRCDPISGHDNLYWYRRVMGKEIKFLLHFVKESKQDESGMPNNRFLAERTGGTYSTLKVQPAELEDSGVYFCASSQFRNTEAFFGQGTRLTVV.

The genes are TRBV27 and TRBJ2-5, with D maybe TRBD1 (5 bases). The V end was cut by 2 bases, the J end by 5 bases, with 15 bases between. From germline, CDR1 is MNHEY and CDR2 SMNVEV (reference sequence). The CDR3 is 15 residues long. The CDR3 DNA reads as TGTGCCAGCAGTTTAGGGTCAGGGCGATGGGAGACCCAGTACTTC. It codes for CASSLGSGRWETQYF.

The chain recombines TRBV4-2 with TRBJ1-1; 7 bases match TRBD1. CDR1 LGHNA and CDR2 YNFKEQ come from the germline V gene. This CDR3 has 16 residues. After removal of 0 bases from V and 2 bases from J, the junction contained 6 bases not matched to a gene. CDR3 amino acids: CASSQEGTVRNTEAFF. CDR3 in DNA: TGTGCCAGCAGCCAAGAAGGGACAGTCCGCAACACTGAAGCTTTCTTT.

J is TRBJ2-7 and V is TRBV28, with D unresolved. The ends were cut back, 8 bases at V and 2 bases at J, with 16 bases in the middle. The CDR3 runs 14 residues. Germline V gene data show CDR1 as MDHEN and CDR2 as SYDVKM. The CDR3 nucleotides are TGTGCCAGCGGTCTTAGCCTAGGCCCCTACGAGCAGTACTTC. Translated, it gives CASGLSLGPYEQYF.

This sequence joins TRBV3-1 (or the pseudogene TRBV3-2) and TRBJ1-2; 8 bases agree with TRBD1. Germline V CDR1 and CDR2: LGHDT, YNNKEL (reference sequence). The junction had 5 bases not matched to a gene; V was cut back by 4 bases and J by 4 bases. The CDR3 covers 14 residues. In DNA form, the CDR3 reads TGTGCCAGCAGCCCCTCAGGGGGCGGCTATGGCTACACCTTC. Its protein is CASSPSGGGYGYTF.

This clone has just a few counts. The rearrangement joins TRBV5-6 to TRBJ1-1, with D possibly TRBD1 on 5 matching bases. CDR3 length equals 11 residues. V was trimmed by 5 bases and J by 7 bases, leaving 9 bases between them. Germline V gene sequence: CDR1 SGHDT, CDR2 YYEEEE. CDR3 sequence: CASRFQGEAFF. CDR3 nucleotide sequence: TGTGCCAGCAGATTCCAGGGTGAAGCTTTCTTT.

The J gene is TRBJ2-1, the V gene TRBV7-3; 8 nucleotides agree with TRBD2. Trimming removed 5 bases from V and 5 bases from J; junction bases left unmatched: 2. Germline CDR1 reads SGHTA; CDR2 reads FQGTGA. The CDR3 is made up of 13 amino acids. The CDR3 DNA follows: TGTGCCAGCAGCCGAGCGGGGGACAATGAGCAGTTCTTC. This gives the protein CASSRAGDNEQFF.

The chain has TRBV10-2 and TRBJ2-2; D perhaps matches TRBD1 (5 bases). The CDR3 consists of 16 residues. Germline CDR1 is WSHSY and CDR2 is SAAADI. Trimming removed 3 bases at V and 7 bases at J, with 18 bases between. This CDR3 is CASSDRGDRTVGELFF. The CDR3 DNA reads TGCGCCAGCAGTGATAGAGGTGACAGAACCGTCGGGGAGCTGTTTTTT.

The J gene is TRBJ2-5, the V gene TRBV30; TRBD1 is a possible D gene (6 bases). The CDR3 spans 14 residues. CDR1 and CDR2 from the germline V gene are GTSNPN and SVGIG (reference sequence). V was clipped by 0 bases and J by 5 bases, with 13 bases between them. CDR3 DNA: TGTGCCTGGAGTGTATGGCAGGGGCTGGAGACCCAGTACTTC. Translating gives CAWSVWQGLETQYF.

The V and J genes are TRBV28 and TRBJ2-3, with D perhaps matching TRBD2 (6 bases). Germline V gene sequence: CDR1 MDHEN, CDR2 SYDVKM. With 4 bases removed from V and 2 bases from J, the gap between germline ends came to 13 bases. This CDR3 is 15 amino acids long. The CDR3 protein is CASSYRDSYTDTQYF. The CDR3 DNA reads TGTGCCAGCAGTTACCGGGACTCCTACACAGATACGCAGTATTTT. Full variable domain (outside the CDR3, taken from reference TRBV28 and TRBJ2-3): DVKVTQSSRYLVKRTGEKVFLECVQDMDHENMFWYRQDPGLGLRLIYFSYDVKMKEKGDIPEGYSVSREKKERFSLILESASTNQTSMYLCASSYRDSYTDTQYFGPGTRLTVL.

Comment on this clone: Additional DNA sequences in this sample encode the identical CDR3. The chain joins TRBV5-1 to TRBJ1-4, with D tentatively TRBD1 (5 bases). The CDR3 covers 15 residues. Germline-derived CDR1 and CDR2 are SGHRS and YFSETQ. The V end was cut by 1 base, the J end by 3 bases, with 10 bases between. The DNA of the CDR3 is TGCGCCAGCAGCTTGCAGGGAGGGTCTAATGAAAAACTGTTTTTT. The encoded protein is CASSLQGGSNEKLFF. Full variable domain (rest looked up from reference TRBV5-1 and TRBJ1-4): KAGVTQTPRYLIKTRGQQVTLSCSPISGHRSVSWYQQTPGQGLQFLFEYFSETQRNKGNFPGRFSGRQFSNSRSEMNVSTLELGDSALYLCASSLQGGSNEKLFFGSGTQLSVL.

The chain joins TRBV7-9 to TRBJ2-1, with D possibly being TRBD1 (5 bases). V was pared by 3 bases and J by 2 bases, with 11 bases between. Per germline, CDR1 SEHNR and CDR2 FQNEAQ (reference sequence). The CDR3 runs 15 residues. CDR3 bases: TGTGCCAGCAGCTTTAGACAGAGTCCCTACAATGAGCAGTTCTTC. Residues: CASSFRQSPYNEQFF.

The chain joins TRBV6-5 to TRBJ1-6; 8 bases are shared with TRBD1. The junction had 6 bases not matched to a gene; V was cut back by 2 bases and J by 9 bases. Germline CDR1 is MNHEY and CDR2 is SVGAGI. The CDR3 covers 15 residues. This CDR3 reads CASSYGRTGTSPLHF. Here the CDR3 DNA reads TGTGCCAGCAGTTACGGGAGGACAGGGACTTCACCCCTCCACTTT.

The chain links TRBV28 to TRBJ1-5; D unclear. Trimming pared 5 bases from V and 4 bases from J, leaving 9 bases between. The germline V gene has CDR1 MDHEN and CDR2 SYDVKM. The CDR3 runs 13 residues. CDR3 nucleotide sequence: TGTGCCAGCAGTAATACATGGAATCAGCCCCAGCATTTT. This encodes CASSNTWNQPQHF.

This CDR3 is CAWSAPGQGEFETQYF. The CDR3 DNA sequence: TGTGCCTGGAGTGCCCCGGGACAGGGGGAATTCGAGACCCAGTACTTC. The chain has TRBV30 and TRBJ2-5; TRBD1 matches 11 bases. This CDR3 region has 16 residues. Trimming cost V 1 base and J 5 bases; bases outside gene matches: 9. CDR1 and CDR2 (germline): GTSNPN, SVGIG (reference sequence).

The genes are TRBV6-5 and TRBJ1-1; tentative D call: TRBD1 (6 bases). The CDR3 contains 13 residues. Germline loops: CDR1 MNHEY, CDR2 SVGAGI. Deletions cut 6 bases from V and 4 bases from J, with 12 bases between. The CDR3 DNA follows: TGTGCCAGCAGCTTGACAGGTCTCACTGAAGCTTTCTTT. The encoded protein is CASSLTGLTEAFF.

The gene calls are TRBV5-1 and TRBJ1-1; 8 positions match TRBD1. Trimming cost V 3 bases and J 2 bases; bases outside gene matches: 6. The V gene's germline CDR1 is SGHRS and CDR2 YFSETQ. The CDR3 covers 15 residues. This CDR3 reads CASSWNDRGNTEAFF. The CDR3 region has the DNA TGCGCCAGCAGCTGGAATGACAGGGGTAACACTGAAGCTTTCTTT.

In DNA, the CDR3 is TGTGCCAGCAGGCTGACAGGGCCGGGGGAGACCCAGTACTTC. Translating gives CASRLTGPGETQYF. The chain combines TRBV6-5 with TRBJ2-5; 7 bases map to TRBD1. V dropped 6 bases and J dropped 5; count of bases not matched to a gene: 9. The CDR3 is 14 amino acids. Germline-derived CDR1 and CDR2 are MNHEY and SVGAGI.

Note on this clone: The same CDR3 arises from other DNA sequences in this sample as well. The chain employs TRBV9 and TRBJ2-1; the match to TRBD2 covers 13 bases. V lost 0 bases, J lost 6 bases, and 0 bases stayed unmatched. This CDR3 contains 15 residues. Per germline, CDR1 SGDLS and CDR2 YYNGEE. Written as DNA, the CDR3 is TGTGCCAGCAGCGTAGGACTAGCGGGGGGCAATGAGCAGTTCTTC. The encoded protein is CASSVGLAGGNEQFF.

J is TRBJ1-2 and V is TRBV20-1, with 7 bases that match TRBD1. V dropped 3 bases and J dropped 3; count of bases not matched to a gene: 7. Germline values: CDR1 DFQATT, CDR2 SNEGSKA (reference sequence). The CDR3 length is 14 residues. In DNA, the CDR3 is TGCAGTGCTAGTGCGACAGGGAAGTACTATGGCTACACCTTC. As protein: CSASATGKYYGYTF.

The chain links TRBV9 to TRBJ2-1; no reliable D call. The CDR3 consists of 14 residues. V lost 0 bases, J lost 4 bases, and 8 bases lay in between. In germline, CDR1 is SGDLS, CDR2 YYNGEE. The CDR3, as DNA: TGTGCCAGCAGCGTAGGAGACACTTACAATGAGCAGTTCTTC. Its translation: CASSVGDTYNEQFF.

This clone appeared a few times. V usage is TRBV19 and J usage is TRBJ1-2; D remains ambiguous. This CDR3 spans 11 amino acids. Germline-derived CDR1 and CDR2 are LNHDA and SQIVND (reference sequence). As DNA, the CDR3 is TGTGGGAGCGCGACTAACTATGGCTACACCTTC. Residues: CGSATNYGYTF.